A few counts support the clone carrying this T cell receptor beta chain. This entry comes from a study of Tregs in tolerant kidney transplant recipients. With 6 bases removed from V and 8 bases from J, the gap between germline ends came to 7 bases. CDR1 and CDR2 from the germline V gene are SGHDN and FVKESK. The CDR3 length is 10 residues. Profiling relied on immunoSEQ multiplex PCR, and the TCRdb table lists in-frame clones only, not all of them. The table lists about 110,000 clones, 90% of them singletons. Sequences were derived from CD4+ T cells from blood, sampled before the transplant. The V and J genes are TRBV14 and TRBJ1-2; D is ambiguous. The clonotype was recovered from a human donor who received a combined kidney and bone marrow transplant. The CDR3 DNA follows: TGTGCCAGCAGGGGGAGAGGCTACACCTTC. Translation: CASRGRGYTF.